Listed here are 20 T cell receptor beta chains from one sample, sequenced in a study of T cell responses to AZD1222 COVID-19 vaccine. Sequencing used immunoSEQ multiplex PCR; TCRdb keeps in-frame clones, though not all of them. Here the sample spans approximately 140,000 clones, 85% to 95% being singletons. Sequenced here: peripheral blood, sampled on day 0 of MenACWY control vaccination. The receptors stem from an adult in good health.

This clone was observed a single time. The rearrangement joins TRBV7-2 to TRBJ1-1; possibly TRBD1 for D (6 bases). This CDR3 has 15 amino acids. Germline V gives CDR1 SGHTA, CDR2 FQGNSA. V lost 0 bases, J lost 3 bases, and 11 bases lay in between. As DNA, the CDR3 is TGTGCCAGCAGCTTAGCCCCAGGGGAGGACACTGAAGCTTTCTTT. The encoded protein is CASSLAPGEDTEAFF. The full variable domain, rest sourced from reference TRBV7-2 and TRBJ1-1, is GAGVSQSPSNKVTEKGKDVELRCDPISGHTALYWYRQSLGQGLEFLIYFQGNSAPDKSGLPSDRFSAERTGGSVSTLTIQRTQQEDSAVYLCASSLAPGEDTEAFFGQGTRLTVV.

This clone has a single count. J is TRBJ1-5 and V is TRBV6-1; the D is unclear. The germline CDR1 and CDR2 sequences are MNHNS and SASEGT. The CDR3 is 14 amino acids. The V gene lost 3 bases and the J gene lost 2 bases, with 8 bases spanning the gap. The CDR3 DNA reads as TGTGCCAGCAGTGAGTCGGCACGCAATCAGCCCCAGCATTTT. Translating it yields CASSESARNQPQHF.

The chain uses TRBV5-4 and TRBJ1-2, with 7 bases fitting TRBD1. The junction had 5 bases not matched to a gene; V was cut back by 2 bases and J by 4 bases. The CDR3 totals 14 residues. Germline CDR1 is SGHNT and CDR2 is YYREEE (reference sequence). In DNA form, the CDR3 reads TGTGCCAGCAGCTTCAATTGGGACAGCTATGGCTACACCTTC. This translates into CASSFNWDSYGYTF.

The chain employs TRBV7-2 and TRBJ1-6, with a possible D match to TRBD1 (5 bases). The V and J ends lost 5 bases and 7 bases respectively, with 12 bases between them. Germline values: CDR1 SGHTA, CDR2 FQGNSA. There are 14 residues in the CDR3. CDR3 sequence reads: CASSLGTLNSPLHF. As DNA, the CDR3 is TGTGCCAGCAGCCTCGGGACGCTCAATTCACCCCTCCACTTT.

The CDR3 coding sequence is TGTGCCAGCAGTAACGGGGCGGTCGGCTACGAGCAGTACTTC. Amino acids: CASSNGAVGYEQYF. This chain connects TRBV6-5 to TRBJ2-7; D possibly matches TRBD1 or TRBD2 (5 bases each). V lost 5 bases to trimming and J lost 3 bases, with 14 bases between them. Germline CDR1 reads MNHEY; CDR2 reads SVGAGI. CDR3 length: 14 amino acids.

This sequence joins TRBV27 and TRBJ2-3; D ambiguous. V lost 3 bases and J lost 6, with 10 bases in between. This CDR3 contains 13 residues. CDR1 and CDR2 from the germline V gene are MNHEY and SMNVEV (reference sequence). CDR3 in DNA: TGTGCCAGCAGTTTCTCACTCCGGGATACGCAGTATTTT. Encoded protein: CASSFSLRDTQYF.

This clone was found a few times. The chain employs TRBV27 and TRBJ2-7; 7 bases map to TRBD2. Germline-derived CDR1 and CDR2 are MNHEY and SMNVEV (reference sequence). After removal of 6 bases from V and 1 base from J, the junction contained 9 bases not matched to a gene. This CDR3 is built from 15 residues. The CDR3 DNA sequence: TGTGCCAGCAGCGAGGTGGGCGGGAGTTCCTACGAGCAGTACTTC. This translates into CASSEVGGSSYEQYF.

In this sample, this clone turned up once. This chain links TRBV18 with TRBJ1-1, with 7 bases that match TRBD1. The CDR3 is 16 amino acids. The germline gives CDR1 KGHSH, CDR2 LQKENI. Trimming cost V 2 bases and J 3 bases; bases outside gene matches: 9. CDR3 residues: CASSPVETGLHTEAFF. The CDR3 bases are TGTGCCAGCTCACCAGTCGAGACAGGGTTGCACACTGAAGCTTTCTTT.

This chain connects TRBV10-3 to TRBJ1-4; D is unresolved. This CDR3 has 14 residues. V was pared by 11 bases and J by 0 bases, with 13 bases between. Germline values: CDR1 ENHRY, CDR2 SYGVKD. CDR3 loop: CASLNRPTNEKLFF. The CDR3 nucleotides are TGTGCCTCCCTGAACAGACCAACTAATGAAAAACTGTTTTTT.

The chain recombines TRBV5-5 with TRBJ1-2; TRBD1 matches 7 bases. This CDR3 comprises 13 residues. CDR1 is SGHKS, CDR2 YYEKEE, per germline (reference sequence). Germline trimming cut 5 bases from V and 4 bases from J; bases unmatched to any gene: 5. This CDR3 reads CASRGDSPYGYTF. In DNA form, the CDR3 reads TGTGCCAGCAGAGGGGACAGTCCCTATGGCTACACCTTC. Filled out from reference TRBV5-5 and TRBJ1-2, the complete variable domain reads DAGVTQSPTHLIKTRGQQVTLRCSPISGHKSVSWYQQVLGQGPQFIFQYYEKEERGRGNFPDRFSARQFPNYSSELNVNALLLGDSALYLCASRGDSPYGYTFGSGTRLTVV.

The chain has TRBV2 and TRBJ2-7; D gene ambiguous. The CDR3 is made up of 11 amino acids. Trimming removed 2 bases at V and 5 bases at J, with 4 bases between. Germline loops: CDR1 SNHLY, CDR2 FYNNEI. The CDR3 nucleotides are TGTGCCAGCAGTGAACTGAACGAGCAGTACTTC. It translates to CASSELNEQYF.

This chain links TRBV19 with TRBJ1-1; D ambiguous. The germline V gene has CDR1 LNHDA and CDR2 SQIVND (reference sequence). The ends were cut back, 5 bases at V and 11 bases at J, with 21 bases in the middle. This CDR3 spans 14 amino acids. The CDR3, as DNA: TGTGCCAGTAGTCCAGAGGTCCTCCCCGGCGGTGCTTTCTTT. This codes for CASSPEVLPGGAFF.

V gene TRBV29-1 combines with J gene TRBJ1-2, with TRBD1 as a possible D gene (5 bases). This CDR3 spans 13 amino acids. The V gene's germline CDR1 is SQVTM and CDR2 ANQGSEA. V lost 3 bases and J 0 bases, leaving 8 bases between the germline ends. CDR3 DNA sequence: TGCAGCGTTGATGGACACCCTAACTATGGCTACACCTTC. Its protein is CSVDGHPNYGYTF.

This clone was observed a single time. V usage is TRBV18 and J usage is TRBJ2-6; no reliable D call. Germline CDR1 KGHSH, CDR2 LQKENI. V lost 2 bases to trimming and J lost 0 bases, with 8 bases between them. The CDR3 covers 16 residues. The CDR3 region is CASSPGWSSGANVLTF. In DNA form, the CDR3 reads TGTGCCAGCTCACCAGGCTGGAGCTCTGGGGCCAACGTCCTGACTTTC.

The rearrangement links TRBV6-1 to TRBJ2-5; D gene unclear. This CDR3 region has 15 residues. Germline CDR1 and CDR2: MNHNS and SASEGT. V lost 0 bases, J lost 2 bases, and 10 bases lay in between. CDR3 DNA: TGTGCCAGCAGTGAAGCGCCGGACCATCAAGAGACCCAGTACTTC. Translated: CASSEAPDHQETQYF.

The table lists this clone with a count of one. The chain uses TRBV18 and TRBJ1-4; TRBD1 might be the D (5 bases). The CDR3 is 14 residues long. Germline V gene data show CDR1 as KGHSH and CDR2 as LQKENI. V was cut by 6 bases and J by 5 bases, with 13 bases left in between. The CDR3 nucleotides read TGTGCCAGCTCGCCGGGACGGACGAATGAAAAACTGTTTTTT. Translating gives CASSPGRTNEKLFF.

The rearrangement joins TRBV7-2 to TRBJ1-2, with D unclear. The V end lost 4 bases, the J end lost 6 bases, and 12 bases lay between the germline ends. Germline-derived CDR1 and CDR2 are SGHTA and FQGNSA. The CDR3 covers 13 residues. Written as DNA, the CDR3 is TGTGCCAGCAGCTCTACGGAGATTCATGGCTACACCTTC. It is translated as CASSSTEIHGYTF.

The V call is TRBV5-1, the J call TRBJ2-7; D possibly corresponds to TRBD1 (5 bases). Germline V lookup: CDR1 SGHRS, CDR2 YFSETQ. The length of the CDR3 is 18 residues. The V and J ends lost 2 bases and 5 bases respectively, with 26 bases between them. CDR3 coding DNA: TGCGCCAGCAGCTTTCGGCTAACTCGAAAGGTGGTAGGGGACGAGCAGTACTTC. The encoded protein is CASSFRLTRKVVGDEQYF.

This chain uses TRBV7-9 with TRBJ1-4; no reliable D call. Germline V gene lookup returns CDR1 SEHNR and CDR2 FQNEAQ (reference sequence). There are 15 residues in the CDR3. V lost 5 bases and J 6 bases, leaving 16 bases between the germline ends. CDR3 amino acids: CASSNMGGIDEKLFF. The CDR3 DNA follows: TGTGCCAGCAGCAACATGGGAGGGATCGATGAAAAACTGTTTTTT.

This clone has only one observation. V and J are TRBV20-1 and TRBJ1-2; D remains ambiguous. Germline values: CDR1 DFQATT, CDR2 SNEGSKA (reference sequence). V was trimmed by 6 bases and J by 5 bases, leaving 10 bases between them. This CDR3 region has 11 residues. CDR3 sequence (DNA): TGCAGTGCGGCCCAAAATTATGGCTACACCTTC. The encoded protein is CSAAQNYGYTF.